This T cell receptor (beta chain) was sequenced in a study of CD8 T cells in ankylosing spondylitis. Findings and caveats of the study: Reports of some motif variants in reactive arthritis synovial fluid and blood predate this one. Within ankylosing spondylitis blood, a TCR beta motif made up of seven to nine highly homologous variants appeared to be characteristic.

This clonotype was observed a handful of times. Its cognate antigen is unknown. Each CDR3 protein is one row after TCRdb ran MiXCR on the 5' RACE reads. Here the sample spans about 510,000 distinct CDR3 sequences, about 5.2% being singletons. CDR1 MDHEN and CDR2 SYDVKM come from the germline V gene. Trimming took 5 bases from V and 7 from J, leaving 10 bases between them. The CDR3 is 12 residues long. This clonotype was sampled from a male donor with ankylosing spondylitis. The V and J genes are TRBV28 and TRBJ2-3; D might be TRBD1 (5 bases). Sequencing was carried out using blood, either unsorted or a sorted T cell fraction (not recorded which). The CDR3 sequence is CASSLGHNTQYF. CDR3 in DNA: TGTGCCAGCAGTCTTGGACACAATACGCAGTATTTT.